The sequence of this T cell receptor beta chain was determined in a study of shared clonotypes between healthy human individuals. The CDR3 contains 15 residues. The germline V gene has CDR1 SGHRS and CDR2 YFSETQ. V lost 0 bases and J lost 7, with 11 bases in between. This clone appeared a single time. The sample holds other DNA sequences that translate to the same CDR3. Only in-frame clones appear in the TCRdb table, and some are missing; sequencing was by immunoSEQ multiplex PCR. The sample yields about 1 million clones, approximately 68% seen once. Sample: memory CD4+ T cells sorted from blood. Described subset: CD45RA-negative fraction. The TCR originated in a man aged 18 to 30 in good health. The chain uses TRBV5-1 and TRBJ1-6; no reliable D call. CDR3 residues: CASSLAAGGNSPLHF. The CDR3 bases are TGCGCCAGCAGCTTGGCGGCAGGCGGCAATTCACCCCTCCACTTT.